This T cell receptor beta chain was retrieved from a study of OX40 agonist ivuxolimab in advanced cancers. Across the study: The diagnoses of dose-escalation patients were hepatocellular carcinoma, melanoma, renal cell or head and neck cancer.

Profiling relied on immunoSEQ multiplex PCR, and the TCRdb table lists in-frame clones only, not all of them. The top ten hold 2% to 3% of the sample, which has tens of thousands of clones, around nine tenths seen once. The V end lost 6 bases, the J end lost 1 base, and 10 bases lay between the germline ends. The germline gives CDR1 MDHEN, CDR2 SYDVKM. The CDR3 sequence is 13 residues long. The TCR sequence derives from an adult with an advanced solid tumor such as melanoma, head and neck, liver or kidney cancer. The material sequenced was CD4+ or CD8+ T cells sorted from blood, taken in a trial of the OX40 agonist ivuxolimab. The chain combines TRBV28 with TRBJ2-7, with D perhaps assigned TRBD1 or TRBD2 (5 bases each). The CDR3 DNA sequence: TGTGCCAGCAGGGGGACCTTGTCCTACGAGCAGTACTTC. As protein: CASRGTLSYEQYF.